The source of this TCR beta chain is a study of T cell repertoires in cytomegalovirus infection. TCRdb passed the reads through MiXCR, listing each CDR3 protein once. The sample includes approximately 730,000 distinct CDR3 sequences, roughly 28% of them seen just once. Study results and caveats: HLA-C-restricted TCR beta clonotypes specific for CMV led the ex vivo response.

This clonotype was counted many times. Its antigen is not known. This sample comprised cultured CD8+ T cells from PBMCs, obtained from culture after CMV antigen stimulation. The receptor was derived from a human donor in good health (CMV status not recorded). Some clones in this sample may be carry-over from other donors' samples.

The CDR3 sequence is CASSSTGITEKLFF. The CDR3 DNA sequence: TGTGCCAGCAGCTCAACAGGGATAACTGAAAAACTGTTTTTT. J is TRBJ1-4 and V is TRBV7-2; possible D gene TRBD1, 6 bases. The CDR3 has 14 residues. CDR1 is SGHTA and CDR2 is FQGNSA in the germline V gene. V shed 4 bases and J shed 7 bases, with 13 bases lying between them.